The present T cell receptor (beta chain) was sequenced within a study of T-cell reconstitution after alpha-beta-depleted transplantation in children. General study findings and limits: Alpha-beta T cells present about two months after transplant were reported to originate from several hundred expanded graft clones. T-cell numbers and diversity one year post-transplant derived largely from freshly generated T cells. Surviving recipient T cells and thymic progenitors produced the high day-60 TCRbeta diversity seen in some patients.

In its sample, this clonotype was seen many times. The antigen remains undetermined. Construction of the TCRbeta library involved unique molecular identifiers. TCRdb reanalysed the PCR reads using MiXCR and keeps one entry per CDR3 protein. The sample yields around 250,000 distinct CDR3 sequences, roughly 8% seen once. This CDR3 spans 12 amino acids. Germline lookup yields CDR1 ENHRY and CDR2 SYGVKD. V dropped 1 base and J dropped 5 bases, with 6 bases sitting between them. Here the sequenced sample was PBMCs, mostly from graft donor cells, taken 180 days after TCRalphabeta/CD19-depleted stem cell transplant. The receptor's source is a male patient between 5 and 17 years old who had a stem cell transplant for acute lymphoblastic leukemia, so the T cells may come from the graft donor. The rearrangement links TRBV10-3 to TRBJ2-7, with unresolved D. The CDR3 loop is CAISEFMDEQYF. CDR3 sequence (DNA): TGTGCCATCAGTGAGTTTATGGACGAGCAGTACTTC.